This T cell receptor (beta chain) was sequenced during a study of CD8+ T cells in alopecia areata. Trimming cost V 5 bases and J 5 bases; bases outside gene matches: 9. Germline V gives CDR1 SEHNR, CDR2 FQNEAQ (reference sequence). This CDR3 is 16 amino acids long. Peripheral blood, together with lesional scalp punch biopsies, was collected from alopecia areata patients. Following RNA extraction, reverse transcription yielded cDNA that acted as the sequencing template. The protocol was immunoSEQ multiplex PCR, while the TCRdb copy is restricted to in-frame clones and leaves out a portion. The table shows about 200,000 clones, with around 62% occurring only once.

The rearrangement joins TRBV7-9 to TRBJ2-5; 12 nucleotides line up with TRBD2. This clonotype was obtained from a human donor with alopecia areata. The sequences come from CD4+ T cells sorted from blood, collected at week 0. For the CDR3, the DNA is TGTGCCAGCAGCGCCGGACTAGCGGGGCGCTGGGAGACCCAGTACTTC. Its translation: CASSAGLAGRWETQYF.